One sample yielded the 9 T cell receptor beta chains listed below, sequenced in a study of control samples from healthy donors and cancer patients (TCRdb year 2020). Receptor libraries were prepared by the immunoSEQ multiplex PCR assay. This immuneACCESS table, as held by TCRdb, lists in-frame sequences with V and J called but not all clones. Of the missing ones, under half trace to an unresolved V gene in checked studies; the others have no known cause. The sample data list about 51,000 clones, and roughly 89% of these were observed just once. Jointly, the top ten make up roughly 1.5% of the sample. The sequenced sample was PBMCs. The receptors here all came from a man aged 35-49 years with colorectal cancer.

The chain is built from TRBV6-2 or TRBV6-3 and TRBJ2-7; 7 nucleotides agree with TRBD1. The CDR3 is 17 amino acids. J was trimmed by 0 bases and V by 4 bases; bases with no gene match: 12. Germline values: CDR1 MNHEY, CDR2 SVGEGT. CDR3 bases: TGTGCCAGCAGTTGGCGTGGCCGGGACAGCAGCTCCTACGAGCAGTACTTC. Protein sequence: CASSWRGRDSSSYEQYF.

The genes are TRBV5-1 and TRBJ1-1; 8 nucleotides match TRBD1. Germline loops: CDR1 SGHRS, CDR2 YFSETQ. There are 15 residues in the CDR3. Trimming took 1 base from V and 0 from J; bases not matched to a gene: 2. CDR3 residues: CASSLRQGMNTEAFF. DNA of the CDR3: TGCGCCAGCAGCTTGCGACAGGGGATGAACACTGAAGCTTTCTTT.

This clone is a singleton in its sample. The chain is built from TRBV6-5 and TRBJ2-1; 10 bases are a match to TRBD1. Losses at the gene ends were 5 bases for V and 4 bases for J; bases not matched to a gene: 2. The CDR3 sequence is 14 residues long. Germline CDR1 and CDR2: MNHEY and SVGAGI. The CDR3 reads CASSRDRGYNEQFF. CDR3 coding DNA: TGTGCCAGCAGTCGGGACAGGGGATACAATGAGCAGTTCTTC.

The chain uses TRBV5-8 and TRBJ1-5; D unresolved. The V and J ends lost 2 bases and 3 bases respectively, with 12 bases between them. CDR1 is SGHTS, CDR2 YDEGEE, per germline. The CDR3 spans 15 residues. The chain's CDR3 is CASSFEVDNNQPQHF. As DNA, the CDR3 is TGTGCCAGCAGCTTCGAGGTTGACAACAATCAGCCCCAGCATTTT.

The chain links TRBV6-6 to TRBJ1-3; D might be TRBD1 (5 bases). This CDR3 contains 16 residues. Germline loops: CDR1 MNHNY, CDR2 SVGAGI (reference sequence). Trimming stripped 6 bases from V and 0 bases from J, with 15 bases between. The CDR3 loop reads CASRPGTRSSGNTIYF. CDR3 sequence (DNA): TGTGCCAGCAGACCCGGGACCCGAAGCTCTGGAAACACCATATATTTT.

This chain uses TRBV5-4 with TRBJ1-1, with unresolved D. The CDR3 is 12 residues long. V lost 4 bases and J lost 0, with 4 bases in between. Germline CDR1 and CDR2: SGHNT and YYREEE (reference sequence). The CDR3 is CASSRLNTEAFF. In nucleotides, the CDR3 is TGTGCCAGCAGCCGGTTGAACACTGAAGCTTTCTTT.

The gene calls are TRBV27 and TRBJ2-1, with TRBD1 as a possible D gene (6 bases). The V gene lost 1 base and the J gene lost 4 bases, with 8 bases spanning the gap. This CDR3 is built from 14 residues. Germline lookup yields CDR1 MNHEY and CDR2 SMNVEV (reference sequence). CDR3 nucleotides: TGTGCCAGCAGTTTATTAGGACAGTACAATGAGCAGTTCTTC. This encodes CASSLLGQYNEQFF.

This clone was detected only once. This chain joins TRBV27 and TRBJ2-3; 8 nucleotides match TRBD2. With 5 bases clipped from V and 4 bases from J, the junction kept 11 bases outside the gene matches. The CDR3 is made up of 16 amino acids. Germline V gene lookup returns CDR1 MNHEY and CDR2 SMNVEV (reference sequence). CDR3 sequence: CASSLTLGLAPDTQYF. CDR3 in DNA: TGTGCCAGCAGTCTAACCCTCGGACTAGCTCCAGATACGCAGTATTTT.

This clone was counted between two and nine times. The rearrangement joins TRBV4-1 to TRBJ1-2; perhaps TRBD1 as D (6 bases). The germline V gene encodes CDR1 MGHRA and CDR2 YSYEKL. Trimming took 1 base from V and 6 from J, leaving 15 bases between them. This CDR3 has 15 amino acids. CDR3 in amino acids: CASSQVGRGGDGYTF. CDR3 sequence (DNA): TGCGCCAGCAGCCAAGTAGGCAGGGGAGGGGATGGCTACACCTTC.